What follows describes a single T cell receptor (beta chain). The antigen it binds to is not known. Base-call qualities are not available, and no considerably larger clone is one nucleotide away. The time point tag for this specimen amounts to: cells obtained before transplantation from donor or recipient. CD3+CD4+ and CD3+CD8+ populations were FACS-sorted from unstimulated pre-transplant donor and recipient cells taken from spleen or lymph nodes. The library was generated by the immunoSEQ multiplex PCR assay. For most patients, genomic DNA was isolated with the Qiagen DNeasy Blood and Tissue Kit and sent frozen to Adaptive Biotechnologies for TCR sequencing. Adaptive Biotechnologies carried out high-throughput TCR-beta CDR3 sequencing of genomic DNA for most patients. Concerning the study's data processing: Adaptive's ImmunoSEQ software was the source of the TCR sequencing data for 18 patients, while a few other patients were processed with MiXCR and VDJtools. CD4 versus CD8 sorting errors were corrected by removing sequences found in both subsets at a frequency ratio below 5:1. Because the origin of CDR3 nucleotide sequences shared between donor and recipient could not be assigned, those sequences were removed. To count as alloreactive, a clone needed at least 2-fold expansion over unstimulated cells and a minimum CFSE-low frequency of 0.002% (template counts) or 0.001% (read counts). Clones detected in sequenced pre-transplant spleen, lymph node, or MLR CFSE-low populations of the donor or recipient were defined as mappable. The cumulative frequency of alloreactive clones was calculated as a percentage of all sequences, weighted by copy number. Entries here come from immuneACCESS through TCRdb and include only in-frame sequences with V and J called. Some clones fail to appear in such tables; in the studies checked, an unresolved V gene covers under half of the shortfall, and the cause of the remainder is unknown. The V and J calls and clone size come from that table; D and trimming were worked out from the DNA. Present in this sample are about 94,000 clones, about 91% of which were seen just once. 0.4% to 0.5% of the sample is held by the ten biggest clonotypes.

Here V drops 4 bases and J drops 7 bases, and the junction holds 6 bases not matched to any gene. Via the germline V gene (reference sequence), CDR1 is MNHEY and CDR2 SMNVEV. From the cysteine up to the phenylalanine, the CDR3 has a length of 15 residues. Kept here is only the CDR3 DNA, which spans 45 bases and is read in frame from base 1. This specimen comes from a study of graft-versus-host responses after intestinal transplantation (dated by TCRdb to about 2021). Context from the whole study: Multivisceral, liver-intestinal, or isolated intestinal transplants were received by the recipients. A peak of at least 4% donor T cells among recipient peripheral blood mononuclear cells was the definition used for donor T cell macrochimerism. Instead of going to the commercial service, samples from a few later patients were sequenced in-house on an Illumina MiSeq and processed with MiXCR. After intestinal transplantation, graft-versus-host and host-versus-graft alloreactive T cell clones in the graft, circulation and bone marrow were tracked using bulk TCR-beta CDR3 sequencing. Anti-thymocyte globulin induction was given to all recipients, followed by maintenance tacrolimus and steroids for 2 to 4 years. Alloreactive clones were identified by sequencing pre-transplant mixed lymphocyte reaction products and comparing these products with unstimulated pre-transplant donor and recipient T cells. A cohort of around 25 intestinal transplant recipients, including one retransplant, was enrolled, and a few patients lacking pretransplant specimens were excluded.

Beyond this particular receptor, the publication reports: Early after transplant, peak levels of circulating GvH clones were associated with declines in HvG clones. High GvH to HvG T cell clonal ratios were observed in the allografts of patients with donor T cell macrochimerism. GvH clones were detected in recipient bone marrow, and some of these GvH clones were observed earlier in ileal mucosa or blood, consistent with an intestinal mucosal origin. The relatively low number and heterogeneity of intestinal transplant patients limited the conclusions.

The V and J segments used are TRBV27 and TRBJ2-1; TRBD2 lines up with 11 middle nucleotides. The sequence came from a human donor who received an intestinal transplant. This specimen was unstimulated CD8+ T cells sorted from spleen or lymph node cells, taken before intestinal transplant. The CDR3: CASSSGTSGGNEQFF. The DNA sequence follows: TGTGCCAGCAGTTCCGGGACTAGCGGAGGGAATGAGCAGTTCTTC.